The 5 T cell receptor beta chains listed next were all sequenced from one sample in a study of T cell changes during pregnancy in multiple sclerosis (dated by TCRdb to between 2018 and 2021). The library was generated by the immunoSEQ multiplex PCR assay. TCRdb took this table from immuneACCESS and kept in-frame rearrangements with V and J called. Such tables lack part of the clones; where checked against another copy, unresolved V genes explain under half of the gap, and the rest is unexplained. This sample is represented by more than 25,000 clones; roughly 91% of them were singletons. Approximately 8.4% of the sample is in the top ten clones. The input for sequencing was CD8+ T cells from peripheral blood mononuclear cells, taken before pregnancy. All receptors come from a female donor with multiple sclerosis, enrolled in a pregnancy study.

The genes are TRBV6-4 and TRBJ2-3, with 9 bases aligning to TRBD1. The V segment lost 4 bases and the J segment 1 base; nucleotides outside the gene matches: 0. Germline lookup yields CDR1 MRHNA and CDR2 SNTAGT. The CDR3 contains 14 residues. Here the CDR3 DNA reads TGTGCCAGCAGTGGGACAGGGGGCACAGATACGCAGTATTTT. Amino acid sequence: CASSGTGGTDTQYF.

The CDR3: CASSERDRVTITEAFF. The CDR3 nucleotides are TGTGCCAGTAGTGAACGCGACAGGGTAACTATCACTGAAGCTTTCTTT. This chain uses TRBV19 with TRBJ1-1, with 7 bases aligning to TRBD1. This CDR3 region has 16 residues. The germline V gene has CDR1 LNHDA and CDR2 SQIVND (reference sequence). V was pared by 5 bases and J by 4 bases, with 13 bases of the junction left unmatched.

The rearrangement joins TRBV2 to TRBJ1-2; the D is unclear. Germline V gives CDR1 SNHLY, CDR2 FYNNEI. Trimming left V 8 bases short and J 5 bases short, with 21 bases between. The CDR3 sequence is 15 residues long. DNA for the CDR3: TGTGCCAGCGGCGACTGGATGGAGGGAGGTTATGGCTACACCTTC. It translates to CASGDWMEGGYGYTF.

V is TRBV30 and J is TRBJ1-2; D is perhaps TRBD1 (6 bases). CDR3 length: 13 amino acids. The V gene's germline CDR1 is GTSNPN and CDR2 SVGIG (reference sequence). Deletions cut 0 bases from V and 6 bases from J, with 11 bases between. For the CDR3, the DNA is TGTGCCTGGAGTGTATCACAGGGAGATGGCTACACCTTC. Its protein is CAWSVSQGDGYTF.

The chain links TRBV5-6 to TRBJ1-2, with D maybe TRBD1 (5 bases). V gave up 2 bases and J gave up 6 bases, with 17 bases separating them. CDR1 is SGHDT, CDR2 YYEEEE, per germline. This CDR3 has 15 residues. CDR3 DNA: TGTGCCAGCAGCTTCGGCCGCTGGGGGAGGGATGGCTACACCTTC. It encodes CASSFGRWGRDGYTF.